This TCR beta chain stems from a study of blood T cells in healthy people across ages. Trimming took off 10 bases at V and 6 bases at J, with 13 bases between the two ends. The CDR3 consists of 12 residues. To note about this clonotype: The antigen remains undetermined.

A second roughly 6 to 12 cycle PCR used barcoded and J-beta primers. A single record per CDR3 protein comes from TCRdb applying MiXCR to the 5' RACE reads. The sample lists about a million distinct CDR3 sequences, around 49% occurring once. Overall study findings and caveats: The authors considered diversity estimates from one million T cells to be underestimates.

Sequencing was done on a sample of blood. The chain joins TRBV12-3 or TRBV12-4 to TRBJ1-5; the D gene is possibly TRBD1 (6 bases). This clonotype was sampled from a man aged 25 to 45 in good health. The CDR3 loop is CAIGQGSQPQHF. In DNA form, the CDR3 reads TGTGCCATCGGCCAGGGGTCTCAGCCCCAGCATTTT.